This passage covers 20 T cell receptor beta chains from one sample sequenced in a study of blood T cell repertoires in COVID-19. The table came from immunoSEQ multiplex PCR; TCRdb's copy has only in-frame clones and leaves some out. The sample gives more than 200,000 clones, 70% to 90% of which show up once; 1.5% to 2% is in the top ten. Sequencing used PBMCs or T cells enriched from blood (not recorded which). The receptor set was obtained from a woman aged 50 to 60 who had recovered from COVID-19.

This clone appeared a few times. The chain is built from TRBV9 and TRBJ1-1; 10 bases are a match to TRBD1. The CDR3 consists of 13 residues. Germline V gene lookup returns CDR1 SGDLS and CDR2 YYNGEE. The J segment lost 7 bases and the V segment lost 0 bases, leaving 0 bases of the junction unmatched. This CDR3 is CASSVGDRGEAFF. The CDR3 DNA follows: TGTGCCAGCAGCGTAGGGGACAGGGGTGAAGCTTTCTTT. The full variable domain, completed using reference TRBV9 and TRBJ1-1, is DSGVTQTPKHLITATGQRVTLRCSPRSGDLSVYWYQQSLDQGLQFLIQYYNGEERAKGNILERFSAQQFPDLHSELNLSSLELGDSALYFCASSVGDRGEAFFGQGTRLTVV.

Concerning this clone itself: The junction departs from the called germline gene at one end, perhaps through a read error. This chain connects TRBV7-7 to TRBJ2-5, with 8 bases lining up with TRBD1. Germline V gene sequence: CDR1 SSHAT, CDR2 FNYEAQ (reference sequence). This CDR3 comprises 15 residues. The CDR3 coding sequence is TGTGCTAGCAGCCCCGGACAGGGATCAGGAGAGACCCAGTACTTC. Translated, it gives CASSPGQGSGETQYF.

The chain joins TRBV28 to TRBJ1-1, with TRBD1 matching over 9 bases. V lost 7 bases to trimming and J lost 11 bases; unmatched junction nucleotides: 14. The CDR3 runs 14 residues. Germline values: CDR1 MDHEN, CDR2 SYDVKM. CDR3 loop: CASITGTGTLRAFF. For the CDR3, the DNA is TGTGCCAGCATAACCGGGACAGGGACCCTTAGGGCTTTCTTT.

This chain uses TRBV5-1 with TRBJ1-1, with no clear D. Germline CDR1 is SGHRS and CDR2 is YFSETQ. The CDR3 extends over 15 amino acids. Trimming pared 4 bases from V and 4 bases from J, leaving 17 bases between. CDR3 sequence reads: CASSRGVGSGTEAFF. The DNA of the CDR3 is TGCGCCAGCAGCCGCGGGGTGGGGTCGGGCACTGAAGCTTTCTTT.

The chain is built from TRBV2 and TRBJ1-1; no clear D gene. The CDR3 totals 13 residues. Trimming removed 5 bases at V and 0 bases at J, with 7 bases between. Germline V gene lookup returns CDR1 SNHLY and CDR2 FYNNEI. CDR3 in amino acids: CASSKTVNTEAFF. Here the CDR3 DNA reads TGTGCCAGCAGTAAAACAGTGAACACTGAAGCTTTCTTT.

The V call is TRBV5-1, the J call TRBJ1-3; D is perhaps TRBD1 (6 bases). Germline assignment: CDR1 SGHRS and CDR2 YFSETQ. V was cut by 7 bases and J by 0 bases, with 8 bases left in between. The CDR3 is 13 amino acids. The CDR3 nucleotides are TGCGCCAGCGCGACAGGCTCTGGAAACACCATATATTTT. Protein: CASATGSGNTIYF. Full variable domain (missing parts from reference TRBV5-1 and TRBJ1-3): KAGVTQTPRYLIKTRGQQVTLSCSPISGHRSVSWYQQTPGQGLQFLFEYFSETQRNKGNFPGRFSGRQFSNSRSEMNVSTLELGDSALYLCASATGSGNTIYFGEGSWLTVV.

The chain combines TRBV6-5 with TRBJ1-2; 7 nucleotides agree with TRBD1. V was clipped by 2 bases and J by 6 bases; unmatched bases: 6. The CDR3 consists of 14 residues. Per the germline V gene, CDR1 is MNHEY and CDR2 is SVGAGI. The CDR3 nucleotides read TGTGCCAGCAGTTACGTCCAGGGGGTCGATGGCTACACCTTC. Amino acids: CASSYVQGVDGYTF.

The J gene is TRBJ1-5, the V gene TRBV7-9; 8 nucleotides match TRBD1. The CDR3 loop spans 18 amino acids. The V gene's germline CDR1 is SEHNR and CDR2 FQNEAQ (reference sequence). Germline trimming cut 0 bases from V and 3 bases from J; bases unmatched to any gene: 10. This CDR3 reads CASSLAVQGEVYNQPQHF. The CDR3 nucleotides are TGTGCCAGCAGCTTAGCGGTACAGGGGGAGGTGTACAATCAGCCCCAGCATTTT. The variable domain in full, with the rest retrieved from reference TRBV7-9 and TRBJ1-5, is DTGVSQNPRHKITKRGQNVTFRCDPISEHNRLYWYRQTLGQGPEFLTYFQNEAQLEKSRLLSDRFSAERPKGSFSTLEIQRTEQGDSAMYLCASSLAVQGEVYNQPQHFGDGTRLSIL.

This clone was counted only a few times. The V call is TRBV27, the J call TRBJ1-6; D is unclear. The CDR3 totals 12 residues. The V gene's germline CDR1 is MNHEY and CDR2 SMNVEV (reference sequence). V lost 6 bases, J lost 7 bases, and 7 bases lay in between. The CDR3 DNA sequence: TGTGCCAGCAGATCCTTGAATTCACCCCTCCACTTT. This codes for CASRSLNSPLHF.

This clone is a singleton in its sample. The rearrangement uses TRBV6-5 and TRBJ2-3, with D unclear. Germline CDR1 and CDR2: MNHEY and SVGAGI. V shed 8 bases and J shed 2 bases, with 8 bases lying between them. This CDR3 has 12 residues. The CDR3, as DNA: TGTGCCAGCGGCCAGAACACAGATACGCAGTATTTT. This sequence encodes CASGQNTDTQYF.

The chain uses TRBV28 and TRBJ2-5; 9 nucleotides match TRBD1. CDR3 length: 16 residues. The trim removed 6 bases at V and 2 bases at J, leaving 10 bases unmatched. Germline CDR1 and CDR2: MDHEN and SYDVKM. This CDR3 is CASRRAPGQGQETQYF. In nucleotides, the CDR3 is TGTGCCAGCAGGCGAGCCCCAGGACAGGGGCAAGAGACCCAGTACTTC. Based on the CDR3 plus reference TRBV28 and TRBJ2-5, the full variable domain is DVKVTQSSRYLVKRTGEKVFLECVQDMDHENMFWYRQDPGLGLRLIYFSYDVKMKEKGDIPEGYSVSREKKERFSLILESASTNQTSMYLCASRRAPGQGQETQYFGPGTRLLVL.

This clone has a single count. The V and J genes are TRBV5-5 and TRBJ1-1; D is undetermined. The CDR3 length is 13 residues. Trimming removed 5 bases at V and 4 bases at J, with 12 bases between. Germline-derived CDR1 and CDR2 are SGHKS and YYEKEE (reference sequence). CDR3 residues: CASSLVVGTEAFF. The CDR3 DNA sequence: TGTGCCAGCAGTCTCGTTGTCGGCACTGAAGCTTTCTTT.

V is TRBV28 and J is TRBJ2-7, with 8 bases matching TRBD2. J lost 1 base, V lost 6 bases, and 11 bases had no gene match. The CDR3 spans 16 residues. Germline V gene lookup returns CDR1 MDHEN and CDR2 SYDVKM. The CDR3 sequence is CASSSRGGAPSYEQYF. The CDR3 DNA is TGTGCCAGCAGCTCCCGGGGGGGGGCGCCGTCCTACGAGCAGTACTTC.

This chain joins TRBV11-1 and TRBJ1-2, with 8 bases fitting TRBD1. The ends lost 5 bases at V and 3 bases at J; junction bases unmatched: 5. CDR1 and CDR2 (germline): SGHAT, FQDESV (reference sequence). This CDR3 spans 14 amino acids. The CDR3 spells CASSQDRGDYGYTF. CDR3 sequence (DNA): TGTGCCAGCAGCCAAGACAGGGGAGACTATGGCTACACCTTC.

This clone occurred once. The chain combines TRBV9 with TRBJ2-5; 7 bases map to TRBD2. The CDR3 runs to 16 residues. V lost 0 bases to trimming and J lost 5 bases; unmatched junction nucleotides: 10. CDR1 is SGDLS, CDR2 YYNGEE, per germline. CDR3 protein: CASSVASGTYRETQYF. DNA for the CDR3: TGTGCCAGCAGCGTAGCAAGCGGGACTTATCGTGAGACCCAGTACTTC. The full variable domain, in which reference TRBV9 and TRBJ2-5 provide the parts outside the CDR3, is DSGVTQTPKHLITATGQRVTLRCSPRSGDLSVYWYQQSLDQGLQFLIQYYNGEERAKGNILERFSAQQFPDLHSELNLSSLELGDSALYFCASSVASGTYRETQYFGPGTRLLVL.

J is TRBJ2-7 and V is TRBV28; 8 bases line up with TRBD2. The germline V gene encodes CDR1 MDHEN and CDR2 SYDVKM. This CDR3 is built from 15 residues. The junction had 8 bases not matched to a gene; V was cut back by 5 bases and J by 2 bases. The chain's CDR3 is CASSQLAVPAYEQYF. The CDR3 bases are TGTGCCAGCAGTCAACTAGCGGTACCAGCCTACGAGCAGTACTTC.

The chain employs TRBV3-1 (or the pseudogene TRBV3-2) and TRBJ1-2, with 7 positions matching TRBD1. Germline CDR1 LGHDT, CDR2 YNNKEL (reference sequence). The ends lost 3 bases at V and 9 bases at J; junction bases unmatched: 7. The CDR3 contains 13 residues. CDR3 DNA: TGTGCCAGCAGCCACGGGCCACAGGGGAGCTACACCTTC. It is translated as CASSHGPQGSYTF.

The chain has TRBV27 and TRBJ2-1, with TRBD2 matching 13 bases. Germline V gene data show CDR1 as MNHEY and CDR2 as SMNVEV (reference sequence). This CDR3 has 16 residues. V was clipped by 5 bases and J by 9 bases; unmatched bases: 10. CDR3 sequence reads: CASSQLTSGRLSEQFF. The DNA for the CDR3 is TGTGCCAGCAGTCAACTGACTAGCGGGAGGCTAAGTGAGCAGTTCTTC.

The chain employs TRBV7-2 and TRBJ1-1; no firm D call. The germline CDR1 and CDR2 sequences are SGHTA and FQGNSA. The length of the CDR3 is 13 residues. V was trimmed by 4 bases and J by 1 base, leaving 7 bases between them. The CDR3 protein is CASSYQENTEAFF. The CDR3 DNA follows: TGTGCCAGCAGCTATCAGGAGAACACTGAAGCTTTCTTT.

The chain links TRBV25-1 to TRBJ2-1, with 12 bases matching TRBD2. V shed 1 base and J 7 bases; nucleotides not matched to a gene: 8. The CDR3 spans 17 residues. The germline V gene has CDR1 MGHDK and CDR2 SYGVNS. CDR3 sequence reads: CASSESRTSGTGNEQFF. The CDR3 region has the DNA TGTGCCAGCAGTGAATCCCGGACTAGCGGGACTGGTAATGAGCAGTTCTTC.